These T cell receptor beta chains were read from a single sample in a study of blood T cell repertoires in COVID-19. Data came from immunoSEQ multiplex PCR; TCRdb stores just in-frame clones and leaves some out. The sample carries roughly 250,000 clones, approximately 85% recorded once. The sample comprised PBMCs or T cells enriched from blood (not recorded which). All receptors come from a woman aged 50 to 65 who had recovered from COVID-19. Both conserved end residues are part of each CDR3. A D gene is named only where the DNA matches it firmly. Expanded clones get a size class; other rows say once, few or many, or leave the size out.

-	TRBD1	TRBV19	TRBJ1-6	CASSQQGSSYNSPLHF	TGTGCCAGTAGTCAACAGGGGAGCTCCTATAATTCACCCCTCCACTTT
-	TRBD1	TRBV25-1	TRBJ2-7	CASESGTGVFYEQYF	TGTGCCAGCGAATCCGGGACAGGGGTGTTCTACGAGCAGTACTTC
-	TRBD1	TRBV12-3/TRBV12-4	TRBJ1-5	CASSRGGEGAQHF	TGTGCCAGCAGTCGAGGGGGCGAGGGGGCCCAGCATTTT
once	-	TRBV5-6	TRBJ2-7	CASSLEYTSYEQYF	TGTGCCAGCAGCTTGGAATACACCTCCTACGAGCAGTACTTC
-	-	TRBV5-1	TRBJ1-2	CASSQDLLANYGYTF	TGCGCCAGCAGCCAGGACCTACTAGCTAACTATGGCTACACCTTC
-	TRBD1	TRBV19	TRBJ1-5	CASRGTGRPGARGSNQPQHF	TGTGCCAGTAGGGGGACAGGGAGGCCCGGGGCGCGGGGTAGCAATCAGCCCCAGCATTTT
-	-	TRBV30	TRBJ2-3	CAWSALGGTDTQYF	TGTGCCTGGAGTGCCCTTGGCGGGACAGATACGCAGTATTTT
-	-	TRBV19	TRBJ2-7	CASSADDREPYEQYF	TGTGCCAGTAGTGCCGACGACCGGGAACCTTACGAGCAGTACTTC
-	-	TRBV5-4	TRBJ1-1	CASSLGVGRNTEAFF	TGTGCCAGCAGCTTGGGCGTGGGGAGGAACACTGAAGCTTTCTTT
-	TRBD2	TRBV27	TRBJ2-2	CASRAGVGGELFF	TGTGCCAGCAGGGCGGGGGTGGGCGGGGAGCTGTTTTTT
-	-	TRBV12-3/TRBV12-4	TRBJ2-1	CASSFRSYNEQFF	TGTGCCAGCAGTTTCAGGTCCTACAATGAGCAGTTCTTC
-	TRBD2	TRBV9	TRBJ2-1	CASSAGGYNEQFF	TGTGCCAGCAGCGCGGGAGGCTACAATGAGCAGTTCTTC
-	TRBD2	TRBV10-3	TRBJ2-3	CAISSSGGTDTQYF	TGTGCCATCAGCTCTAGCGGCGGCACAGATACGCAGTATTTT
-	-	TRBV28	TRBJ1-2	CASTPYPGSYGYTF	TGTGCCAGCACTCCGTACCCCGGGTCCTATGGCTACACCTTC
-	TRBD2	TRBV27	TRBJ2-1	CASSPPDSGSFNEQFF	TGTGCCAGCAGTCCCCCGGACAGCGGGAGTTTTAATGAGCAGTTCTTC
-	-	TRBV27	TRBJ1-5	CASSYTGRGNQPQHF	TGTGCCAGCAGTTACACGGGGAGGGGCAATCAGCCCCAGCATTTT
-	TRBD1	TRBV3-1/TRBV3-2	TRBJ2-1	CASSQGAGQGIGGQFF	TGTGCCAGCAGCCAAGGAGCGGGACAGGGGATCGGGGGGCAGTTCTTC
-	TRBD1	TRBV6-6	TRBJ1-1	CASSLGQGEVYTEAFF	TGTGCCAGCAGCCTCGGACAGGGGGAAGTGTACACTGAAGCTTTCTTT
-	TRBD1	TRBV5-1	TRBJ2-7	CASSRQGDTYEQYF	TGCGCCAGCAGCCGTCAGGGGGATACCTACGAGCAGTACTTC
-	TRBD1	TRBV28	TRBJ2-5	CASSKDRLLRETQYF	TGTGCCAGCAGCAAGGACAGGTTGTTACGAGAGACCCAGTACTTC
-	-	TRBV5-1	TRBJ2-1	CASSASGSYNEQFF	TGCGCCAGCAGCGCAAGCGGAAGCTACAATGAGCAGTTCTTC
-	-	TRBV27	TRBJ1-6	CASSLLFREVSPLHF	TGTGCCAGCAGTTTATTGTTCAGGGAGGTTTCACCCCTCCACTTT
-	TRBD2	TRBV6-5	TRBJ2-7	CASSYSGGSYEQYF	TGTGCCAGCAGTTATAGCGGGGGCTCCTACGAGCAGTACTTC
few	TRBD1	TRBV19	TRBJ1-2	CASSIVGTENYGYTF	TGTGCCAGTAGTATTGTCGGGACAGAGAACTATGGCTACACCTTC
-	TRBD2	TRBV7-7	TRBJ2-2	CASSPLPSGGPTGELFF	TGTGCTAGCAGCCCGTTACCTAGCGGGGGGCCCACCGGGGAGCTGTTTTTT
-	-	TRBV19	TRBJ1-5	CASMGADSNQPQHF	TGTGCCAGTATGGGGGCAGATAGCAATCAGCCCCAGCATTTT
-	TRBD2	TRBV4-1	TRBJ2-1	CASSQARQLAGVTHEQFF	TGCGCCAGCAGCCAAGCTCGACAGCTAGCGGGAGTCACACATGAGCAGTTCTTC
-	-	TRBV7-2	TRBJ1-2	CASSQGLGGYTF	TGTGCCAGCAGCCAGGGATTGGGAGGCTACACCTTC
-	-	TRBV7-9	TRBJ2-7	CASSLEEGAYEQYF	TGTGCCAGCAGCTTAGAGGAGGGGGCTTACGAGCAGTACTTC
-	TRBD2	TRBV2	TRBJ2-7	CASIPSGSSYEQYF	TGTGCCAGCATCCCTAGCGGCAGCTCCTACGAGCAGTACTTC
-	TRBD1	TRBV28	TRBJ1-1	CASGLRGGSEAFF	TGTGCCAGCGGCCTCCGAGGGGGCTCTGAAGCTTTCTTT
once	TRBD1	TRBV28	TRBJ2-5	CASYGQGARETQYF	TGTGCCAGTTACGGACAGGGGGCGCGGGAGACCCAGTACTTC
-	-	TRBV7-2	TRBJ2-5	CASSPPGHHQETQYF	TGTGCCAGCAGCCCGCCGGGACATCACCAAGAGACCCAGTACTTC
-	TRBD2	TRBV4-1	TRBJ2-7	CASSQRLAGGSGYEQYF	TGCGCCAGCAGCCAAAGGCTAGCGGGAGGGTCAGGGTACGAGCAGTACTTC
-	-	TRBV5-1	TRBJ1-5	CASSLGMGGNQPQHF	TGCGCCAGCAGCTTGGGGATGGGGGGAAATCAGCCCCAGCATTTT
-	-	TRBV7-2	TRBJ2-5	CASSANSKETQYF	TGTGCCAGCAGCGCGAACTCGAAAGAGACCCAGTACTTC
-	-	TRBV29-1	TRBJ2-7	CSVGSGSGQYF	TGCAGCGTGGGTAGCGGCTCCGGGCAGTACTTC
-	-	TRBV28	TRBJ2-2	CASSHGGLTGELFF	TGTGCCAGCAGTCATGGCGGTCTCACCGGGGAGCTGTTTTTT
-	TRBD2	TRBV5-4	TRBJ2-7	CASSLAGEGYEQYF	TGTGCCAGCAGCCTAGCGGGAGAAGGCTACGAGCAGTACTTC
-	TRBD1	TRBV7-9	TRBJ1-1	CASSILTDRAYKPEAFF	TGTGCCAGCAGCATCCTTACGGACAGGGCGTATAAACCTGAAGCTTTCTTT
-	TRBD2	TRBV4-2	TRBJ2-7	CASSQDSSSGPYEQYF	TGTGCCAGCAGCCAAGATAGTTCTAGCGGCCCCTACGAGCAGTACTTC
-	-	TRBV19	TRBJ1-2	CASSIESNDGYTF	TGTGCCAGTAGTATAGAAAGCAATGATGGCTACACCTTC
once	-	TRBV19	TRBJ2-7	CASSTTVSSYEQYF	TGTGCCAGTAGTACGACAGTTTCAAGCTACGAGCAGTACTTC
few	TRBD2	TRBV5-1	TRBJ2-3	CASRLAGMEDTQYF	TGCGCCAGTCGACTAGCGGGAATGGAAGATACGCAGTATTTT
-	-	TRBV27	TRBJ2-7	CASSPREFLYEQYF	TGTGCCAGCAGTCCCCGGGAGTTCCTCTACGAGCAGTACTTC
-	-	TRBV19	TRBJ2-3	CASNELGTDTQYF	TGTGCCAGTAACGAGTTGGGCACAGATACGCAGTATTTT
-	TRBD1	TRBV11-3	TRBJ1-1	CASSSHFFGQGTEAFF	TGTGCCAGCAGCTCTCATTTTTTCGGACAGGGGACTGAAGCTTTCTTT
-	-	TRBV5-4	TRBJ2-6	CASSPRDRRTLGVLTF	TGTGCCAGCAGCCCGCGGGACCGCCGCACCTTGGGCGTCCTGACTTTC
-	-	TRBV15	TRBJ1-1	CATSRESWTVRNTEAFF	TGTGCCACCAGCAGAGAATCATGGACAGTTAGGAACACTGAAGCTTTCTTT
-	-	TRBV5-6	TRBJ1-1	CASSLAGGAEAFF	TGTGCCAGCAGCTTGGCCGGCGGCGCTGAAGCTTTCTTT
-	-	TRBV27	TRBJ2-5	CASSQQGYQETQYF	TGTGCCAGCAGTCAGCAGGGTTACCAAGAGACCCAGTACTTC
-	-	TRBV29-1	TRBJ2-7	CSVEAGLAIGSYEQYF	TGCAGCGTTGAAGCAGGCCTAGCGATAGGCTCCTACGAGCAGTACTTC
-	TRBD2	TRBV6-5	TRBJ2-7	CASKWREGLVREQYF	TGTGCCAGCAAATGGAGGGAGGGCCTTGTGCGGGAGCAGTACTTC
-	-	TRBV2	TRBJ1-1	CASSEAAPGMAEAFF	TGTGCCAGCAGTGAAGCCGCCCCAGGGATGGCTGAAGCTTTCTTT